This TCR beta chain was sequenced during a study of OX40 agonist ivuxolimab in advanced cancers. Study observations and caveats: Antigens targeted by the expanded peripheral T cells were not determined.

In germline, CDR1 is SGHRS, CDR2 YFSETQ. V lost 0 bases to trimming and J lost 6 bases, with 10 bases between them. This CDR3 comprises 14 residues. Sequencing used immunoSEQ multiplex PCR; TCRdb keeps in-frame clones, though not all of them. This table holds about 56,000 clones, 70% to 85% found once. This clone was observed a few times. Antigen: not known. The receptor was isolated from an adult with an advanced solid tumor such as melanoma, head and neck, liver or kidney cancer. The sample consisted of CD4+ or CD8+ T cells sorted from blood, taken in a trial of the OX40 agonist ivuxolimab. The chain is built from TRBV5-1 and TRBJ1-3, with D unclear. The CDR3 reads CASSLALEANTIYF. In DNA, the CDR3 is TGCGCCAGCAGCTTGGCCTTAGAGGCAAACACCATATATTTT.